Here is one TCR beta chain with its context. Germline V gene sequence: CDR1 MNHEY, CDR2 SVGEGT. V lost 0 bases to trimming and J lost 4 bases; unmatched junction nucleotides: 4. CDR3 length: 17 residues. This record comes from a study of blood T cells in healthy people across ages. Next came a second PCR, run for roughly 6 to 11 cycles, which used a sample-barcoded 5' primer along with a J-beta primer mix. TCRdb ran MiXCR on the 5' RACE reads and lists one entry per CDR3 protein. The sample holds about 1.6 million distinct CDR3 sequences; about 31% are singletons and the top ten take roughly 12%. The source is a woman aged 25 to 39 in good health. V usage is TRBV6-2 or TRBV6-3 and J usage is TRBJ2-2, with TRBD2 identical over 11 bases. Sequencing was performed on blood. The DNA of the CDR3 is TGTGCCAGCAGTTACTCGGGACTAGCGGAGATCACCGGGGAGCTGTTTTTT. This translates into CASSYSGLAEITGELFF.